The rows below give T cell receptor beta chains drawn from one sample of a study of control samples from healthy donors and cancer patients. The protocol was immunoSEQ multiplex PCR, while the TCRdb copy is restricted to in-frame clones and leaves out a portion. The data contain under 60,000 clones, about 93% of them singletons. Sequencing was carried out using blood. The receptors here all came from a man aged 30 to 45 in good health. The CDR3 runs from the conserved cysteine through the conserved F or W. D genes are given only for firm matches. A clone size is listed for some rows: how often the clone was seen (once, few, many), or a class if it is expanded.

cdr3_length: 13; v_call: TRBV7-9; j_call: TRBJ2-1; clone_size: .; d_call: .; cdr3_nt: TGTGCCAGCAGCTTAGTAGTTACCAATGAGCAGTTCTTC; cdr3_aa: CASSLVVTNEQFF
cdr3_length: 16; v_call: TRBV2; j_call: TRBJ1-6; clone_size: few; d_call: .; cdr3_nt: TGTGCCAGCTCCCTTAGGGTCAGGAGTACCAATTCACCCCTCCACTTT; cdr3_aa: CASSLRVRSTNSPLHF
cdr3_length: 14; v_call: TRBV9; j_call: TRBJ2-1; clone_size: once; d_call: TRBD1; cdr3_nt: TGTGCCAGCAGCCCCGGACAGGGGTTCGGTGAGCAGTTCTTC; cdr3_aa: CASSPGQGFGEQFF
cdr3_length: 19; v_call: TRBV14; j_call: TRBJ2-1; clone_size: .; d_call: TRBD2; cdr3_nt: TGTGCCAGCAGCCAGGACCCCCCGACTAGCGGGAGGTCGAACAATGAGCAGTTCTTC; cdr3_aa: CASSQDPPTSGRSNNEQFF
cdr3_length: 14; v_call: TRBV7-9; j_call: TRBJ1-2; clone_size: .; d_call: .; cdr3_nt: TGTGCCAGCAGCTTAGATCAGGGAGCTAATGGCTACACCTTC; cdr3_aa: CASSLDQGANGYTF
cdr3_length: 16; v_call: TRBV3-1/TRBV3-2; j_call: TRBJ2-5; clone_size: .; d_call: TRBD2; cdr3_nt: TGTGCCAGCAGTAGCGGGGGGGAGTGGAATTGGGAGACCCAGTACTTC; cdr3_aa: CASSSGGEWNWETQYF
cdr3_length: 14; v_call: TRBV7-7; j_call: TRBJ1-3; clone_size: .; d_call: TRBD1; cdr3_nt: TGTGCCAGCAGCTCAACAGGGGTTGGAAACACCATATATTTT; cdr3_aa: CASSSTGVGNTIYF
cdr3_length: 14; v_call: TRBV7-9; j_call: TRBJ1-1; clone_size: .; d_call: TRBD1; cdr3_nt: TGTGCCAGCAGCGGGACAGTCCAGGACACTGAAGCTTTCTTT; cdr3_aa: CASSGTVQDTEAFF
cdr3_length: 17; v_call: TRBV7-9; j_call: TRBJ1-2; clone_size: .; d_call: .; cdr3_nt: TGTGCCAGCAGCTTAAGGGGGATAGACACTTCTAACTATGGCTACACCTTC; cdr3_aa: CASSLRGIDTSNYGYTF
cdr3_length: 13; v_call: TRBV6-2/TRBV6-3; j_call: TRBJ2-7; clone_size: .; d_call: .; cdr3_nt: TGTGCCAGCAGCCCCGGGTGGGGCGACGAGCAGTACTTC; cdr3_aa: CASSPGWGDEQYF